This T cell receptor (beta chain) appears in the sequencing data of a study of blood T cells in healthy people across ages. The CDR3 extends over 11 amino acids. V was trimmed by 8 bases and J by 7 bases, leaving 11 bases between them. Using a J-beta primer mix together with a sample-barcoded 5' primer, a second PCR was run for about 6 to 12 cycles. TCRdb redid the calling of the 5' RACE reads with MiXCR, one entry per CDR3 protein. The repertoire holds approximately 940,000 distinct CDR3 sequences, with around 49% as singletons. The J gene is TRBJ1-1, the V gene TRBV12-3 or TRBV12-4; unclear D gene. The sequence was obtained from a man aged 30-40 years in good health. Sequenced: blood. This CDR3 is CASLRSDEAFF. CDR3 nucleotides: TGTGCCAGCCTTCGGTCAGATGAAGCTTTCTTT.